One TCR beta chain is described in this entry. Produced via immunoSEQ multiplex PCR; TCRdb's table is partial and in-frame only. This table has around 160,000 clones, around nine tenths appearing once. The ends lost 6 bases at V and 6 bases at J; junction bases unmatched: 14. Germline CDR1 reads SGHAT; CDR2 reads FQNNGV. The CDR3 loop spans 15 amino acids. The sample originates from a study of T cell responses to AZD1222 COVID-19 vaccine. This TCR was recovered from an adult in good health. The chain links TRBV11-2 to TRBJ2-7, with 7 positions matching TRBD1. The material was peripheral blood, obtained on day 0 of AZD1222 vaccination. In DNA, the CDR3 is TGTGCCAGCAGGAACTCACAGGGGATAGCTGGCGAGCAGTACTTC. Its protein is CASRNSQGIAGEQYF.